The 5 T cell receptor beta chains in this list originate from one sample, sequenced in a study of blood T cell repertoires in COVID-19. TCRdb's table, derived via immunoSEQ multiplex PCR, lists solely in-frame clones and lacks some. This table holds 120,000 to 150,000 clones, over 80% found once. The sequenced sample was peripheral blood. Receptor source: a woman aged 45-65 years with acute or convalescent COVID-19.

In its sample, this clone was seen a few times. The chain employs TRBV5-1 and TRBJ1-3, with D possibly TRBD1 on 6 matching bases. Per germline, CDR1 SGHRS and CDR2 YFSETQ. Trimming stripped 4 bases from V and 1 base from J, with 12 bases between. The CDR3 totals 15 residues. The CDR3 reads CASSAFQGSGNTIYF. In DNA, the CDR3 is TGCGCCAGCAGCGCCTTCCAGGGGTCTGGAAACACCATATATTTT.

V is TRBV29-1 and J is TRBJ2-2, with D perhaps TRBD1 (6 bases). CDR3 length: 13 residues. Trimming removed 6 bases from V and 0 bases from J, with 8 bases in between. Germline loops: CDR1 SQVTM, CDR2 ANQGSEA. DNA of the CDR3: TGCAGCGTGGACAGTGCGAACACCGGGGAGCTGTTTTTT. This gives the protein CSVDSANTGELFF.

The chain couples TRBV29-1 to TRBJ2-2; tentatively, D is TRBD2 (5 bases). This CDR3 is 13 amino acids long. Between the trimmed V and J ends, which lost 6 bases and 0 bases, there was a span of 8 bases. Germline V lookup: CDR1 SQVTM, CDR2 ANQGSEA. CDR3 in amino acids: CSVKRTNTGELFF. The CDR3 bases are TGCAGCGTAAAGCGGACGAACACCGGGGAGCTGTTTTTT.

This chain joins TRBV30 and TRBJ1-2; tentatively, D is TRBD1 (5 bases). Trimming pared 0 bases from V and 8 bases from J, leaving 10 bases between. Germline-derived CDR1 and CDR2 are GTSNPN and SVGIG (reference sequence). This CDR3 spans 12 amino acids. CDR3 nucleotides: TGTGCCTGGAGTGTAGTGGACACCGGCTACACCTTC. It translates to CAWSVVDTGYTF.

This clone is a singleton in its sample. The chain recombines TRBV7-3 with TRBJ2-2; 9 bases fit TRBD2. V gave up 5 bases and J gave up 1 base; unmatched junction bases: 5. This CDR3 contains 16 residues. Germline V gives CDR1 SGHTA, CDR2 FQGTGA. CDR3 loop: CASSPAAGGNTGELFF. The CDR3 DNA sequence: TGTGCCAGCAGCCCCGCAGCGGGGGGGAACACCGGGGAGCTGTTTTTT.